These T cell receptor beta chains were read from a single sample in a study of shared clonotypes between healthy human individuals. TCRdb's table, derived via immunoSEQ multiplex PCR, lists solely in-frame clones and lacks some. Of approximately 2,000,000 clones listed, just under 95% were seen once; the top ten hold 0.37%. The sequenced sample consisted of naive CD4+ T cells from PBMCs. The receptors stem from a young man in good health. Some clones in this sample may be carry-over from other donors' samples. The CDR3 runs from the conserved cysteine through the conserved F or W. A D gene is named only where the DNA matches it firmly. Not every row has a clone size; where given, it reads once, few, many or a size class.

j_call,clone_size,v_call,d_call,cdr3_aa,cdr3_nt
TRBJ1-5,-,TRBV28,TRBD1,CASILRTGGGYSNQPQHF,TGTGCCAGCATCCTAAGGACAGGGGGAGGGTATAGCAATCAGCCCCAGCATTTT
TRBJ2-7,-,TRBV7-2,TRBD2,CASSLQLAGGTYEQYF,TGTGCCAGCAGCCTACAGCTAGCGGGAGGGACCTACGAGCAGTACTTC
TRBJ2-3,-,TRBV28,-,CASMRQGTDTQYF,TGTGCCAGCATGCGGCAGGGCACAGATACGCAGTATTTT
TRBJ1-2,-,TRBV6-1,-,CASSVGGGTNYGYTF,TGTGCCAGCAGTGTAGGAGGGGGGACGAACTATGGCTACACCTTC
TRBJ1-1,-,TRBV6-1,TRBD1,CASSFRGERRTEAFF,TGTGCCAGCAGCTTCAGGGGGGAGAGGAGGACTGAAGCTTTCTTT
TRBJ2-2,-,TRBV4-2,TRBD2,CASSQDLRTSGRGNTGELFF,TGTGCCAGCAGCCAAGATCTACGGACTAGCGGGAGGGGTAACACCGGGGAGCTGTTTTTT
TRBJ2-7,-,TRBV7-9,-,CASSLMANSYEQYF,TGTGCCAGCAGCTTAATGGCCAACTCCTACGAGCAGTACTTC
TRBJ2-1,-,TRBV7-2,TRBD1,CASRSRGTENGYNEQFF,TGTGCCAGCAGATCGAGGGGGACAGAAAACGGGTACAATGAGCAGTTCTTC
TRBJ2-1,-,TRBV2,-,CASSAESSGWVRDEQFF,TGTGCCAGCAGTGCGGAGTCTAGTGGTTGGGTTAGGGATGAGCAGTTCTTC
TRBJ2-7,-,TRBV14,TRBD1,CASSPFRQGGWDEQYF,TGTGCCAGCAGCCCATTCCGACAGGGTGGTTGGGACGAGCAGTACTTC
TRBJ1-2,-,TRBV4-2,TRBD1,CASSPIQGATDYGYTF,TGTGCCAGCAGCCCCATACAGGGGGCGACCGACTATGGCTACACCTTC
TRBJ2-5,-,TRBV5-1,TRBD1,CASSLAPDRVETQYF,TGCGCCAGCAGCTTGGCCCCGGACAGGGTAGAGACCCAGTACTTC
TRBJ2-3,-,TRBV5-4,TRBD2,CASSPTGAGVTDTQYF,TGTGCCAGCAGCCCCACGGGAGCGGGAGTGACAGATACGCAGTATTTT
TRBJ2-3,-,TRBV11-3,TRBD1,CASSLGQGTSDTQYF,TGTGCCAGCAGCTTAGGACAGGGGACCTCTGATACGCAGTATTTT
TRBJ1-1,-,TRBV28,TRBD1,CASTPSRGRTEAFF,TGTGCCAGCACCCCTTCCAGGGGGCGGACTGAAGCTTTCTTT
TRBJ1-2,-,TRBV6-1,TRBD1,CASSEYPGQGDHYGYTF,TGTGCCAGCAGTGAATATCCCGGACAGGGGGACCACTATGGCTACACCTTC
TRBJ2-7,-,TRBV7-8,-,CASSPVVGGEQYF,TGTGCCAGCAGCCCGGTTGTTGGGGGGGAGCAGTACTTC
TRBJ1-1,-,TRBV5-1,TRBD1,CASSQDRGFFSGAFF,TGCGCCAGCAGCCAGGACAGGGGGTTTTTCTCGGGAGCTTTCTTT
TRBJ1-1,-,TRBV5-1,TRBD1,CASSLDRVAAFF,TGCGCCAGCAGCCTAGACAGGGTAGCAGCTTTCTTT
TRBJ2-5,-,TRBV15,-,CATSRGKLETQYF,TGTGCCACCAGCAGAGGGAAATTAGAGACCCAGTACTTC
TRBJ2-2,once,TRBV30,-,CAWRGVGELFF,TGTGCCTGGAGAGGGGTCGGGGAGCTGTTTTTT
TRBJ2-7,-,TRBV9,TRBD1,CASSVGTASSYEQYF,TGTGCCAGCAGCGTCGGGACAGCGAGCTCCTACGAGCAGTACTTC
TRBJ2-3,-,TRBV2,TRBD2,CASSPIIAGGGEDTQYF,TGTGCCAGCAGTCCAATAATAGCGGGAGGAGGGGAAGATACGCAGTATTTT
TRBJ1-1,few,TRBV7-3,TRBD1,CASSSTGWDTEAFF,TGTGCCAGCAGCTCGACAGGGTGGGACACTGAAGCTTTCTTT
TRBJ2-1,-,TRBV7-3,TRBD2,CASSAVVGRTSGAHEQFF,TGTGCCAGCAGCGCAGTAGTAGGACGGACTAGCGGGGCCCATGAGCAGTTCTTC
TRBJ2-2,-,TRBV9,-,CASSVTSGAPGELFF,TGTGCCAGCAGCGTCACTTCAGGGGCCCCCGGGGAGCTGTTTTTT
TRBJ1-4,once,TRBV7-6,-,CASSPSWGVEKLFF,TGTGCCAGCAGCCCCAGTTGGGGGGTTGAAAAACTGTTTTTT
TRBJ1-4,-,TRBV5-4,-,CASSPSIDLTNEKLFF,TGTGCCAGCAGCCCCTCCATAGATTTAACTAATGAAAAACTGTTTTTT
TRBJ2-3,-,TRBV28,-,CASSSPGSGTDTQYF,TGTGCCAGCAGTTCCCCGGGCTCGGGCACAGATACGCAGTATTTT
TRBJ2-1,-,TRBV6-6,-,CASTNSAVGEQFF,TGTGCCAGCACCAATTCCGCCGTGGGCGAGCAGTTCTTC
TRBJ2-7,-,TRBV28,-,CASNLRGNYEQYF,TGTGCCAGCAACCTTAGGGGAAACTACGAGCAGTACTTC
TRBJ1-1,once,TRBV9,TRBD1,CASSASGTVRLNTEAFF,TGTGCCAGCAGCGCTTCCGGGACAGTTAGGCTGAACACTGAAGCTTTCTTT
TRBJ1-2,-,TRBV5-6,TRBD1,CASSLHRGNYGYTF,TGTGCCAGCAGCTTACACAGGGGAAACTATGGCTACACCTTC
TRBJ2-7,-,TRBV10-3,-,CASQTASVAGEQYF,TGTGCCTCCCAGACGGCTAGCGTGGCGGGGGAGCAGTACTTC
TRBJ2-7,-,TRBV23-1,-,CASSLPSAPDRCYEQYF,TGCGCCAGCAGTCTTCCAAGTGCACCGGACAGATGTTACGAGCAGTACTTC
TRBJ1-2,-,TRBV30,-,CAWSSQINYGYTF,TGTGCCTGGAGTTCCCAGATAAACTATGGCTACACCTTC
TRBJ2-5,-,TRBV15,TRBD2,CATSRDRGAGEETQYF,TGTGCCACCAGCAGAGATAGGGGCGCGGGAGAAGAGACCCAGTACTTC
TRBJ1-1,-,TRBV28,-,CASSRQGAEAFF,TGTGCCAGCAGCCGCCAGGGAGCTGAAGCTTTCTTT
TRBJ2-1,-,TRBV5-1,TRBD2,CASSLASGGYNEQFF,TGCGCCAGCAGCTTAGCTAGCGGGGGTTACAATGAGCAGTTCTTC
TRBJ2-1,-,TRBV5-1,-,CASSLGPVGSANEQFF,TGCGCCAGCAGCTTGGGCCCGGTCGGGAGTGCGAATGAGCAGTTCTTC
TRBJ2-3,-,TRBV28,TRBD1,CASSRGTGVDTQYF,TGTGCCAGCAGCAGAGGGACAGGGGTAGATACGCAGTATTTT
TRBJ1-4,-,TRBV18,-,CASSPASPNEKLFF,TGTGCCAGCTCACCCGCGTCCCCTAATGAAAAACTGTTTTTT
TRBJ2-1,-,TRBV6-1,-,CASRVPGNSYNEQFF,TGTGCCAGCAGGGTCCCGGGGAACTCCTACAATGAGCAGTTCTTC
TRBJ2-3,-,TRBV9,TRBD2,CASSVAPSSGFTDTQYF,TGTGCCAGCAGCGTAGCTCCGTCTAGCGGGTTCACAGATACGCAGTATTTT
TRBJ2-3,-,TRBV6-1,-,CASRGIRTDTQYF,TGTGCCAGCCGGGGCATCCGCACAGATACGCAGTATTTT
TRBJ2-7,-,TRBV5-1,-,CASSPGGAAALREQYF,TGCGCCAGCAGCCCTGGGGGGGCAGCTGCGCTACGGGAGCAGTACTTC
TRBJ2-7,-,TRBV5-1,TRBD2,CASSIRAGGPYEQYF,TGCGCCAGCTCCATTAGGGCGGGAGGGCCTTACGAGCAGTACTTC
TRBJ1-5,-,TRBV28,TRBD1,CASSPGQGDQPQHF,TGTGCCAGCAGCCCCGGACAGGGCGATCAGCCCCAGCATTTT
TRBJ1-2,once,TRBV6-5,-,CASSIDRSESGYTF,TGTGCCAGCAGTATCGACAGGTCGGAGTCTGGCTACACCTTC
TRBJ1-5,-,TRBV28,TRBD1,CASSRDSRRNQPQHF,TGTGCCAGCAGCCGGGACAGCCGACGCAATCAGCCCCAGCATTTT
TRBJ1-2,-,TRBV7-2,-,CASSLGPGNYGYTF,TGTGCCAGCAGCTTAGGACCTGGAAACTATGGCTACACCTTC
TRBJ2-7,-,TRBV2,-,CASSELGTYEQYF,TGTGCCAGCAGTGAACTAGGAACCTACGAGCAGTACTTC
TRBJ2-1,-,TRBV7-2,TRBD1,CASIPGTAEQFF,TGTGCCAGCATCCCCGGGACAGCTGAGCAGTTCTTC